This paragraph covers one TCR beta chain sequence. These data originate in a study of T-cell reconstitution after alpha-beta-depleted transplantation in children. V dropped 5 bases and J dropped 7 bases, with 11 bases sitting between them. The germline V gene has CDR1 MDHEN and CDR2 SYDVKM. CDR3 length: 12 residues. For TCRbeta, the library was prepared with unique molecular identifiers. Each CDR3 protein is one row after TCRdb ran MiXCR on the PCR reads. The sample shows fewer than 750,000 distinct CDR3 sequences, about a quarter of them seen only once. The sequence was obtained from a boy under two years old with Wiskott-Aldrich syndrome, due to receive a stem cell transplant. The genes are TRBV28 and TRBJ2-5; D unresolved. This specimen consisted of PBMCs, obtained before TCRalphabeta/CD19-depleted stem cell transplant. The CDR3 protein is CASSLKRATQYF. DNA for the CDR3: TGTGCCAGCAGTCTGAAACGGGCGACCCAGTACTTC.